This TCR beta chain was obtained from a study of OX40 agonist ivuxolimab in advanced cancers. The V and J ends lost 4 bases and 2 bases, in that order; junction bases with no gene match: 16. This CDR3 region has 19 residues. The germline V gene has CDR1 SGDLS and CDR2 YYNGEE. The table came from immunoSEQ multiplex PCR; TCRdb's copy has only in-frame clones and leaves some out. The data contain some 75,000 clones, 65% to 90% of them singletons. This TCR derives from an adult with an advanced solid tumor such as melanoma, head and neck, liver or kidney cancer. The V gene is TRBV9, the J gene TRBJ2-1; 9 bases are a match to TRBD2. Specimen: CD4+ or CD8+ T cells sorted from blood, collected in a trial of the OX40 agonist ivuxolimab. The CDR3 region is CASSSRQGETSGTYNEQFF. For the CDR3, the DNA is TGTGCCAGCAGCTCACGACAGGGCGAGACTAGCGGAACCTACAATGAGCAGTTCTTC.